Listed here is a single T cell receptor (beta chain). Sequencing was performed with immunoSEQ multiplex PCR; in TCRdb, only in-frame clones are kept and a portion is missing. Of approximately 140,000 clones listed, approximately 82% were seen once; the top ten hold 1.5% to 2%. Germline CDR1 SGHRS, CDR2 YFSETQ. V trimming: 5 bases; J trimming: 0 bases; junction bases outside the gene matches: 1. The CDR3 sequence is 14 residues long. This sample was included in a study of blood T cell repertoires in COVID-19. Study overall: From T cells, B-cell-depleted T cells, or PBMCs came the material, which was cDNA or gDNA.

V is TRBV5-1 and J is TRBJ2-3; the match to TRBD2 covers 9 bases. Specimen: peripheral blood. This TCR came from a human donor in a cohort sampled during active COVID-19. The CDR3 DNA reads TGCGCCAGCAGAACTAGCGGGAGCACAGATACGCAGTATTTT. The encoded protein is CASRTSGSTDTQYF.